This T cell receptor beta chain came from a study of beta chain features in type 1 diabetes. Expressed TCRB transcripts were sequenced after all isolated RNA was converted to cDNA. This table comes from immunoSEQ multiplex PCR, and its TCRdb copy is limited to in-frame clones, with some not included. The sample shows under 300,000 clones, 27% of them seen only once. Findings and limits, study-wide: For Type 1 diabetes patients, all four CD4+ subsets carried TCRB CDR3s that were moderately but significantly shorter.

The ends were cut back, 2 bases at V and 0 bases at J, with 1 base in the middle. This CDR3 spans 12 amino acids. CDR1 is MNHNS and CDR2 is SASEGT in the germline V gene. About this clone: What it recognizes is unknown. A read error is possible here, since a much larger clone lies one base away.

This TCR was sampled from a man aged 25 to 45 in good health. The sequenced sample was central memory CD4+ T cells from blood. This chain connects TRBV6-1 to TRBJ1-1; D gene ambiguous. For the CDR3, the DNA is TGTGCCAGCAGTGAACTGAACACTGAAGCTTTCTTT. Encoded protein: CASSELNTEAFF.